These 18 T cell receptor beta chains came from one sample sequenced in a study of blood T cell repertoires in COVID-19. Profiling relied on immunoSEQ multiplex PCR, and the TCRdb table lists in-frame clones only, not all of them. The profile shows roughly 92,000 clones, about 89% of them singletons. The sequencing sample was made of peripheral blood. These receptors were obtained from a man between 45 and 60 years old with acute or convalescent COVID-19.

The J gene is TRBJ1-2, the V gene TRBV11-2, with a possible D match to TRBD1 (5 bases). The CDR3 is 15 residues long. Per the germline V gene, CDR1 is SGHAT and CDR2 is FQNNGV. Trimming left V 1 base short and J 2 bases short, with 11 bases between. The CDR3, as DNA: TGTGCCAGCAGCTTAGGTCCCGACAGCAACTATGGCTACACCTTC. This sequence encodes CASSLGPDSNYGYTF.

This clone occurred once. V is TRBV11-3 and J is TRBJ2-1; 11 bases match TRBD2. This CDR3 comprises 17 residues. The trim removed 4 bases at V and 5 bases at J, leaving 10 bases unmatched. Germline loops: CDR1 SGHNT, CDR2 YENEEA. The CDR3 nucleotides read TGTGCCAGCAGCTATCGCCCCGGGACTAGCGGAAACAATGAGCAGTTCTTC. It yields the protein CASSYRPGTSGNNEQFF.

The chain combines TRBV6-6 with TRBJ2-1; D is perhaps TRBD1 (5 bases). Looked up from germline, CDR1 is MNHNY and CDR2 is SVGAGI (reference sequence). This CDR3 comprises 14 residues. The germline V and J ends were trimmed by 0 bases and 7 bases, with 10 bases remaining between them. The CDR3 is CASSYSQGRNEQFF. The DNA for the CDR3 is TGTGCCAGCAGTTACTCGCAGGGTCGGAATGAGCAGTTCTTC.

The chain links TRBV5-1 to TRBJ2-7, with 9 bases lining up with TRBD2. In germline, CDR1 is SGHRS, CDR2 YFSETQ. The junction had 8 bases not matched to a gene; V was cut back by 4 bases and J by 0 bases. There are 16 residues in the CDR3. CDR3 amino acids: CASSLRTSESSYEQYF. In DNA form, the CDR3 reads TGCGCCAGCAGCCTTCGGACTAGCGAGAGCTCCTACGAGCAGTACTTC.

The rearrangement links TRBV5-1 to TRBJ1-6; 10 nucleotides agree with TRBD1. Germline loops: CDR1 SGHRS, CDR2 YFSETQ. There are 17 residues in the CDR3. V was pared by 0 bases and J by 14 bases, with 14 bases of the junction left unmatched. As DNA, the CDR3 is TGCGCCAGCAGCTTGGGACCCGGGACAGGGGCGGAAGGGGCCCTCCACTTT. It is translated as CASSLGPGTGAEGALHF.

The chain joins TRBV5-4 to TRBJ1-1; 7 nucleotides line up with TRBD1. The CDR3 extends over 18 amino acids. Losses at the gene ends were 4 bases for V and 3 bases for J; bases not matched to a gene: 18. The V gene's germline CDR1 is SGHNT and CDR2 YYREEE (reference sequence). The CDR3 bases are TGTGCCAGCAGCCTGACCGGGACAGCATTCCAGAGGGACACTGAAGCTTTCTTT. It codes for CASSLTGTAFQRDTEAFF.

The chain is built from TRBV24-1 and TRBJ2-7; TRBD1 is a possible D gene (5 bases). The CDR3 is 13 amino acids. Germline loops: CDR1 KGHDR, CDR2 SFDVKD. With 5 bases removed from V and 3 bases from J, the gap between germline ends came to 10 bases. The CDR3 region has the DNA TGTGCCACCAGTGCGGCAGGGAACTACGAGCAGTACTTC. This sequence encodes CATSAAGNYEQYF.

This chain connects TRBV7-2 to TRBJ1-3, with D uncertain. V was cut by 1 base and J by 1 base, with 11 bases left in between. From germline, CDR1 is SGHTA and CDR2 FQGNSA. The CDR3 has 16 residues. In nucleotides, the CDR3 is TGTGCCAGCAGCTTAGGGCCGGGGTTTTCTGGAAACACCATATATTTT. Translation: CASSLGPGFSGNTIYF.

This clone appeared once. The genes are TRBV10-3 and TRBJ1-2; 7 bases agree with TRBD1. Looked up from germline, CDR1 is ENHRY and CDR2 is SYGVKD. The CDR3 loop spans 13 amino acids. The V gene end was trimmed by 5 bases and the J gene end by 7 bases; junction bases not matched to a gene: 7. CDR3 region: CAISRTGNGGYTF. CDR3 sequence (DNA): TGTGCCATCAGTAGGACAGGAAACGGTGGCTACACCTTC.

The J gene is TRBJ2-2, the V gene TRBV18, with D unclear. Per germline, CDR1 KGHSH and CDR2 LQKENI. V lost 1 base, J lost 0 bases, and 6 bases lay in between. The CDR3 runs to 15 residues. The CDR3 region is CASSPQASNTGELFF. In DNA form, the CDR3 reads TGTGCCAGCTCACCACAAGCCTCGAACACCGGGGAGCTGTTTTTT. Drawing the rest from reference TRBV18 and TRBJ2-2, the complete variable domain is NAGVMQNPRHLVRRRGQEARLRCSPMKGHSHVYWYRQLPEEGLKFMVYLQKENIIDESGMPKERFSAEFPKEGPSILRIQQVVRGDSAAYFCASSPQASNTGELFFGEGSRLTVL.

The chain combines TRBV29-1 with TRBJ1-1; tentatively, D is TRBD1 (6 bases). Trimming removed 5 bases at V and 3 bases at J, with 10 bases between. The germline V gene has CDR1 SQVTM and CDR2 ANQGSEA. CDR3 size: 12 residues. DNA of the CDR3: TGCAGCGTTAACAGGGCCGACACTGAAGCTTTCTTT. This sequence encodes CSVNRADTEAFF.

The rearrangement uses TRBV7-2 and TRBJ2-7; a weak D match, TRBD1 (5 bases). CDR3 length: 14 residues. CDR1 is SGHTA, CDR2 FQGNSA, per germline. Trimming shortened V by 3 bases and J by 3 bases, and 12 bases separated the two germline ends. CDR3: CASSLTETGYEQYF. For the CDR3, the DNA is TGTGCCAGCAGCTTGACAGAAACGGGCTACGAGCAGTACTTC.

This chain links TRBV6-6 with TRBJ2-1, with D possibly being TRBD2 (5 bases). Trimming removed 0 bases from V and 8 bases from J, with 8 bases in between. The CDR3 is made up of 13 amino acids. Germline CDR1 MNHNY, CDR2 SVGAGI (reference sequence). CDR3: CASSYSMRDEQFF. Written as DNA, the CDR3 is TGTGCCAGCAGTTACTCGATGAGGGATGAGCAGTTCTTC.

The chain links TRBV18 to TRBJ1-5; possible D gene TRBD1, 6 bases. The CDR3 sequence is 16 residues long. Trimming pared 3 bases from V and 0 bases from J, leaving 12 bases between. Germline assignment: CDR1 KGHSH and CDR2 LQKENI. CDR3 nucleotide sequence: TGTGCCAGCTCACCTACAGGGCTCGATAGCAATCAGCCCCAGCATTTT. It specifies CASSPTGLDSNQPQHF.

This chain uses TRBV9 with TRBJ1-2; D possibly corresponds to TRBD1 (5 bases). The CDR3 is 15 residues long. V was pared by 4 bases and J by 4 bases, with 17 bases between. Per the germline V gene, CDR1 is SGDLS and CDR2 is YYNGEE. The CDR3 is CASSPSGDPGYGYTF. As DNA, the CDR3 is TGTGCCAGCAGCCCCTCGGGGGATCCGGGCTATGGCTACACCTTC.

The chain links TRBV12-3 or TRBV12-4 to TRBJ2-7, with TRBD2 matching 10 bases. The CDR3 extends over 13 amino acids. Losses at the gene ends were 2 bases for V and 7 bases for J; bases not matched to a gene: 2. CDR3 residues: CASSLTGLAEQYF. CDR3 coding DNA: TGTGCCAGCAGTTTAACGGGACTAGCGGAGCAGTACTTC.

The V gene is TRBV18, the J gene TRBJ2-3; D is possibly TRBD2 (7 bases). V lost 2 bases to trimming and J lost 3 bases, with 12 bases between them. The CDR3 is made up of 15 amino acids. Germline V gene lookup returns CDR1 KGHSH and CDR2 LQKENI. The CDR3 loop reads CASSPTRGGTDTQYF. CDR3 in DNA: TGTGCCAGCTCACCAACGAGGGGGGGGACAGATACGCAGTATTTT.

The CDR3 region is CASRGGTGSGYTF. CDR3 coding DNA: TGTGCCAGCAGAGGGGGGACAGGTAGCGGCTACACCTTC. This chain uses TRBV6-5 with TRBJ1-2; 8 bases fit TRBD1. This CDR3 is built from 13 residues. Germline V lookup: CDR1 MNHEY, CDR2 SVGAGI. V shed 6 bases and J 8 bases; nucleotides not matched to a gene: 8.